These 20 T cell receptor beta chains share one sample of origin, sequenced in a study of regulatory T cells in long-lasting Graves disease. The time point was: persistent/refractory GD, antithyroid drugs over 5 years with positive TRAb. The TCR library was prepared using RNA isolated from PBMCs. Building the TCR beta libraries relied on iRepertoire HTBI primers, and CDR3 regions underwent Arm-PCR. MiXCR, run by TCRdb on the multiplex PCR reads, gives a single entry per CDR3 protein. The table has about 470,000 distinct CDR3 sequences, around 20% seen once. The sample in question was peripheral blood mononuclear cells (PBMCs), obtained when the disease was refractory, from a patient treated with antithyroid drugs. These receptors originate from a female donor with Graves disease.

This clonotype occurred many times. The chain has TRBV28 and TRBJ2-7; no clear D. CDR3 size: 11 residues. The V gene's germline CDR1 is MDHEN and CDR2 SYDVKM. Trimming took 6 bases from V and 3 from J, leaving 6 bases between them. In nucleotides, the CDR3 is TGTGCCAGCAGCCCTTTCTACGAGCAGTACTTC. This codes for CASSPFYEQYF.

There are a few counts of this clonotype. This rearrangement joins TRBV20-1 to TRBJ2-7; D tentatively fits TRBD1 or TRBD2 (5 bases each). V was cut by 4 bases and J by 12 bases, with 22 bases left in between. Germline loops: CDR1 DFQATT, CDR2 SNEGSKA (reference sequence). This CDR3 is built from 13 residues. CDR3 DNA sequence: TGCAGTGCTACTCCCGGGACGACTATGGGGCTGTACTTC. Translating it yields CSATPGTTMGLYF.

In the case of this clonotype: A read error may explain this, as a much larger clone is one base away. The V and J genes are TRBV20-1 and TRBJ1-1; TRBD1 is a possible D gene (5 bases). Trimming shortened V by 1 base and J by 1 base, and 16 bases separated the two germline ends. CDR3 length equals 16 residues. Germline CDR1 is DFQATT and CDR2 is SNEGSKA (reference sequence). The chain's CDR3 is CSARAPNRGANTEAFF. The CDR3 bases are TGCAGTGCTAGAGCCCCCAACCGAGGGGCGAACACTGAAGCTTTCTTT.

The chain links TRBV9 to TRBJ1-1, with D possibly being TRBD1 (6 bases). Deletions cut 2 bases from V and 6 bases from J, with 17 bases between. Germline values: CDR1 SGDLS, CDR2 YYNGEE. The CDR3 runs to 15 residues. This CDR3 is CASSVELLGQSEAFF. CDR3 nucleotide sequence: TGTGCCAGCAGCGTCGAGTTATTAGGACAGTCTGAAGCTTTCTTT.

This clonotype was recorded a few times. The rearrangement joins TRBV27 to TRBJ1-1; D gene uncertain. Looked up from germline, CDR1 is MNHEY and CDR2 is SMNVEV (reference sequence). V lost 6 bases and J lost 4, with 18 bases in between. The CDR3 loop spans 15 amino acids. CDR3 sequence (DNA): TGTGCCAGCAGCCCTATCCCGTCGGTGATCACTGAAGCTTTCTTT. Protein product: CASSPIPSVITEAFF.

In its sample, this clonotype was seen many times. The V call is TRBV2, the J call TRBJ2-2, with TRBD2 matching over 9 bases. The germline V gene has CDR1 SNHLY and CDR2 FYNNEI. Losses at the gene ends were 0 bases for V and 3 bases for J; bases not matched to a gene: 8. The CDR3 spans 18 residues. This chain's CDR3 is CASSEALGGRAHTGELFF. In DNA form, the CDR3 reads TGTGCCAGCAGTGAAGCGCTTGGCGGGAGGGCCCACACCGGGGAGCTGTTTTTT. The entire variable domain, with the rest obtained from reference TRBV2 and TRBJ2-2, is as follows: EPEVTQTPSHQVTQMGQEVILRCVPISNHLYFYWYRQILGQKVEFLVSFYNNEISEKSEIFDDQFSVERPDGSNFTLKIRSTKLEDSAMYFCASSEALGGRAHTGELFFGEGSRLTVL.

This clonotype was counted a single time. A much larger clonotype is one base distant, so this may be a read error. The chain combines TRBV7-2 with TRBJ1-1, with D perhaps TRBD1 (6 bases). CDR3 size: 15 residues. Germline-derived CDR1 and CDR2 are SGHTA and FQGNSA. CDR3 in amino acids: CAGSPSGVGNTEAFF. The CDR3, as DNA: TGTGCCGGCAGTCCCTCAGGGGTTGGGAACACTGAAGCTTTCTTT.

This clonotype came up many times. The CDR3 DNA follows: TGTGCCAGCAGTCCCACCTGGGGGCTACAAGAGACCCAGTACTTC. It specifies CASSPTWGLQETQYF. The genes are TRBV6-1 and TRBJ2-5; D is perhaps TRBD1 (6 bases). This CDR3 region has 15 residues. The germline gives CDR1 MNHNS, CDR2 SASEGT. Trimming cost V 5 bases and J 2 bases, with 15 bases left between them.

This clonotype was seen repeatedly, ten times or more. The rearrangement uses TRBV12-3 or TRBV12-4 and TRBJ2-7; D possibly matches TRBD1 or TRBD2 (5 bases each). There are 13 residues in the CDR3. Trimming took off 3 bases at V and 5 bases at J, with 11 bases between the two ends. CDR3 DNA sequence: TGTGCCAGCAGTTTGGTACGGGGCCACGAGCAGTACTTC. Translated: CASSLVRGHEQYF.

This clonotype was counted at least ten times. V is TRBV11-2 and J is TRBJ1-1; possibly TRBD1 for D (6 bases). The germline V and J ends were trimmed by 4 bases and 0 bases, with 18 bases remaining between them. The CDR3 is made up of 17 amino acids. CDR1 is SGHAT, CDR2 FQNNGV, per germline. CDR3 DNA: TGTGCCAGCAGCTCGCGGTCAGGGACATTCATGAACACTGAAGCTTTCTTT. Encoded protein: CASSSRSGTFMNTEAFF.

This chain uses TRBV5-5 with TRBJ1-2; D possibly corresponds to TRBD1 (5 bases). Trimming pared 4 bases from V and 7 bases from J, leaving 20 bases between. The CDR3 runs 15 residues. Looked up from germline, CDR1 is SGHKS and CDR2 is YYEKEE (reference sequence). CDR3: CASSPVGTERGGYTF. As DNA, the CDR3 is TGTGCCAGCAGCCCGGTCGGGACGGAGAGGGGTGGCTACACCTTC.

The chain links TRBV7-8 to TRBJ2-7; D may match TRBD1 or TRBD2 (6 bases each). This CDR3 contains 16 residues. Trimming took 7 bases from V and 2 from J, leaving 21 bases between them. Germline V gives CDR1 SGHVS, CDR2 FQNEAQ. The CDR3, as DNA: TGTGCCAGCACCCAACAGGGACGGGGGCGCGCCTACGAGCAGTACTTC. Amino acids: CASTQQGRGRAYEQYF.

This clonotype occurred a few times. The chain has TRBV5-4 and TRBJ2-7; D could derive from TRBD1 or TRBD2 (5 bases each). V gave up 0 bases and J gave up 6 bases, with 13 bases separating them. Per germline, CDR1 SGHNT and CDR2 YYREEE (reference sequence). The CDR3 length is 14 residues. CDR3 bases: TGTGCCAGCAGCTTGGCCGGGGCCCCTGGCGAGCAGTACTTC. Translating it yields CASSLAGAPGEQYF.

The chain combines TRBV5-6 with TRBJ2-3, with D possibly TRBD1 on 6 matching bases. Germline V gene data show CDR1 as SGHDT and CDR2 as YYEEEE. The CDR3 has 16 residues. V shed 0 bases and J shed 4 bases, with 15 bases lying between them. The CDR3 DNA sequence: TGTGCCAGCAGCTTGGTGGCAGGGGCCGGGTCAGATACGCAGTATTTT. Its translation: CASSLVAGAGSDTQYF.

The chain uses TRBV7-2 and TRBJ2-7; D is unclear. The CDR3 has 19 amino acids. CDR1 and CDR2 from the germline V gene are SGHTA and FQGNSA. V lost 1 base and J 4 bases, leaving 26 bases between the germline ends. The CDR3 loop is CASSLGKDFWPPAAYEQYF. The CDR3 nucleotides read TGTGCCAGCAGCTTAGGGAAGGATTTTTGGCCCCCGGCGGCGTACGAGCAGTACTTC. Combining the CDR3 with reference TRBV7-2 and TRBJ2-7 gives the whole variable domain GAGVSQSPSNKVTEKGKDVELRCDPISGHTALYWYRQSLGQGLEFLIYFQGNSAPDKSGLPSDRFSAERTGGSVSTLTIQRTQQEDSAVYLCASSLGKDFWPPAAYEQYFGPGTRLTVT.

This clonotype was seen repeatedly, ten times or more. This chain connects TRBV29-1 to TRBJ2-2; D unresolved. The V end was cut by 5 bases, the J end by 3 bases, with 7 bases between. Germline V gene sequence: CDR1 SQVTM, CDR2 ANQGSEA. The CDR3 contains 12 residues. CDR3 amino acids: CSVFGDTGELFF. In DNA form, the CDR3 reads TGCAGCGTTTTTGGGGACACCGGGGAGCTGTTTTTT.

This clonotype has at least ten counts. DNA for the CDR3: TGTGCCAGCAGCCCGACGACAGGGGTGCACGAGACCCAGTACTTC. Residues: CASSPTTGVHETQYF. The chain joins TRBV11-2 to TRBJ2-5, with TRBD1 matching 8 bases. Germline CDR1 is SGHAT and CDR2 is FQNNGV. There are 15 residues in the CDR3. V shed 5 bases, J shed 5 bases, and the junction held 10 bases outside the gene matches.

As to this clonotype: A clone one base away is much larger, so this may be a read error. The chain links TRBV2 to TRBJ1-1, with 10 nucleotides matching TRBD1. The CDR3 sequence is 14 residues long. CDR1 is SNHLY and CDR2 is FYNNEI in the germline V gene. The CDR3 protein is CASREGTGDTEAFF. The CDR3 DNA reads as TGTGCCAGCAGAGAAGGGACAGGGGACACTGAAGCTTTCTTT.

This clonotype was observed a handful of times. This chain links TRBV10-3 with TRBJ1-5; D is ambiguous. The ends were cut back, 11 bases at V and 4 bases at J, with 9 bases in the middle. Germline V CDR1 and CDR2: ENHRY, SYGVKD. CDR3 length: 11 residues. The CDR3 reads CAAGVNQPQHF. The CDR3 DNA is TGTGCCGCCGGGGTTAATCAGCCCCAGCATTTT.

This clonotype was seen a few times. This chain joins TRBV10-1 and TRBJ2-2; tentatively, D is TRBD1 (5 bases). Germline V lookup: CDR1 WNHNN, CDR2 SYGVQD (reference sequence). The CDR3 runs 13 residues. Deletions cut 7 bases from V and 5 bases from J, with 11 bases between. CDR3 coding DNA: TGCGCCAGCAACAAAAGGGGTACCGGGGAGCTGTTTTTT. The encoded protein is CASNKRGTGELFF.